Here is one T cell receptor (beta chain) with its context. Its antigen is still unknown. Base-call qualities are not available, and no considerably larger clone is one nucleotide away. This record belongs to a study of blood T cells in healthy people across ages (dated by TCRdb to 2014 to 2015). About the study as a whole: In model experiments, template switching captured roughly one uniquely barcoded TCR beta cDNA molecule for every two T cells. Using deep sequencing normalized with unique cDNA molecular identifiers, the study measured how TCR beta repertoire diversity changes with age. Donors were grouped into four age groups: young (average approximately 16 years), middle-aged (over 35), aged (over 55) and long-lived (82). To avoid experimental bias, donors of different ages were randomly spread across the sequencing lanes. Two additional independent replicas of 1 million unique cDNA reads from the same blood draw were analyzed for two donors (one aged 18 to 30 and one aged 80 or older).

The research as a whole found: Observed TCR beta diversity per million T cells fell roughly linearly with age, and a significant reduction was already apparent by age around 40. Compared with the aged group, the long-lived group had more naive CD4+ T cells, fewer expanded clones and increased TCR diversity, a pattern suggesting age selection. Estimates of total diversity based on one million sequenced T cells were considered lower bounds and underestimates. Because the CMV infection status of the donors was unknown, age-related changes in expanded clonotypes may potentially have been confounded. Observed TCR beta diversity correlated strongly with the percentage of naive T cells measured by flow cytometry. Because profiling used bulk unsorted PBMCs, naive and antigen-experienced compartments could not be compared conclusively.

Preparation of the library involved 5' RACE. TCRdb lists the instrument as Illumina HiSeq 2500. A second about 7 to 12 cycle PCR used a sample-barcoded 5' primer and a J-beta primer mix. Each TCR beta cDNA molecule received a unique molecular identifier from a template-switch 5' adaptor carrying 12 random nucleotides. Each sample yielded at least 3 million CDR3-containing paired-end reads. First-strand cDNA was synthesized from all RNA with the Mint cDNA synthesis kit, primed by a TRBC-specific oligonucleotide. All cDNA was treated with uracil-DNA glycosylase and then went through a first 18-cycle PCR with the universal primers M1SS and BC2_uni_R. The original methods were these. For normalization, 1 million high-quality reads, each with a distinct molecular identifier, were randomly selected from each sample. Instead of being binned into consensus sequences, reads that shared molecular identifiers were thrown out. MiTCR, with a Q25 quality threshold and the strictest error-elimination algorithm, was used for CDR3 identification, clonotype clustering and error correction. Lower-bound total TCR beta diversity was estimated with a nonparametric unseen species model using Euler transformation. The public reads were run again by TCRdb, first through fastp at Q25 and then through MiXCR, and only productive beta chains were kept. Each entry is one CDR3 protein sequence, shown with its most common DNA and genes. Here the V and J calls rest on TCRdb's processing, not on the authors' analysis. This sample holds 800,000 to 950,000 distinct CDR3 sequences; about 34% were observed only once. The top ten hold 10% to 15% of the sample.

The 39 donors, aged about 6 to 100 years, were systemically healthy Caucasian individuals from Russia. Each donor gave ten milliliters of peripheral blood, drawn into EDTA-treated Vacutainer tubes. PBMCs were isolated by Ficoll-Paque density-gradient centrifugation, with at least 7 million obtained per sample. Trizol reagent was used to extract total RNA from PBMCs, with at least 5.5 micrograms per sample. Naive CD45RAhigh/CD27high T cell percentages were measured by flow cytometry on a PBMC aliquot from every donor. Sequenced input: blood. This sequence originates from a man between 18 and 35 years old in good health.

The CDR3 sequence is CSARRGPGSGNTIYF. The nucleotide sequence is TGCAGTGCTAGACGGGGTCCGGGCTCTGGAAACACCATATATTTT. The chain is assembled from TRBV20-1 and TRBJ1-3, with the D gene not confidently named. Cut back by 2 bases and 0 bases, the V and J ends lie 11 bases apart. Per the germline V gene (reference sequence), DFQATT is the CDR1 and SNEGSKA is the CDR2. Inclusive of the bounding cysteine and phenylalanine, the CDR3 is 15 residues long. Only the CDR3 DNA stays, 45 bases, in frame from base 1.